The text below deals with one T cell receptor beta chain. Its antigen is currently unknown. Recipients boosted at about 4 weeks or about 12 weeks are pooled. This entry is derived from a study of T cell responses to AZD1222 COVID-19 vaccine. Data came from immunoSEQ multiplex PCR; TCRdb stores just in-frame clones and leaves some out. Seen here are 90,000 to 140,000 clones, roughly nine tenths observed once, and the top ten hold 44%. Study observations and caveats: There were vaccine-associated CD4 TCRs across spike, dominant at 160-218 and 743-854. Most donors were white British, females outnumbered males, and clonal diversity was possibly underestimated.

This clonotype was sampled from an adult who received the AZD1222 COVID-19 vaccine. The source was peripheral blood, collected 28 days after the second AZD1222 dose.

The CDR3 DNA is TGTGCCATCAGGCCGGGACAGGGGTTTTATACCGGGGAGCTGTTTTTT. As protein: CAIRPGQGFYTGELFF. The chain joins TRBV10-3 to TRBJ2-2; 10 nucleotides line up with TRBD1. V lost 6 bases, J lost 5 bases, and 9 bases stayed unmatched. This CDR3 region has 16 residues. Germline V gene sequence: CDR1 ENHRY, CDR2 SYGVKD.